A selection of T cell receptor beta chains follows, all from one sample in a study of cytomegalovirus exposure and HLA in healthy donors. TCRdb keeps only in-frame clones here, not all; method: immunoSEQ multiplex PCR. The sample records 150,000 to 200,000 clones, more than 75% being singletons. The specimen was PBMCs. The receptors shown here come from a woman aged 45 to 65 in good health and CMV-seropositive. CDR3s include the opening cysteine and the closing phenylalanine or tryptophan. Fields, in order: J gene, V gene, clone size, D gene, CDR3 protein, CDR3 DNA. The D gene is left open where the match is weak. For some rows the clone size is stated as once, few or many, or as a class when expanded; others skip it.

J gene: TRBJ1-1; V gene: TRBV6-6; clone size: .; D gene: TRBD1; CDR3 protein: CASSYPGGDAEAFF; CDR3 DNA: TGTGCCAGCAGTTACCCAGGGGGAGACGCTGAAGCTTTCTTT
J gene: TRBJ1-1; V gene: TRBV15; clone size: once; D gene: TRBD1; CDR3 protein: CATSRAGTGARTEAFF; CDR3 DNA: TGTGCCACCAGCAGAGCTGGGACAGGGGCTAGGACTGAAGCTTTCTTT
J gene: TRBJ2-1; V gene: TRBV29-1; clone size: .; D gene: .; CDR3 protein: CSVAEDEQFF; CDR3 DNA: TGCAGCGTAGCGGAGGATGAGCAGTTCTTC
J gene: TRBJ2-2; V gene: TRBV7-9; clone size: few; D gene: TRBD1; CDR3 protein: CSSSPRTGNTGELFF; CDR3 DNA: TGTTCCAGCAGCCCCCGGACAGGGAACACCGGGGAGCTGTTTTTT
J gene: TRBJ1-3; V gene: TRBV2; clone size: .; D gene: TRBD1; CDR3 protein: CASSPTGGGNTIYF; CDR3 DNA: TGTGCCAGCTCCCCAACAGGGGGTGGAAACACCATATATTTT
J gene: TRBJ2-6; V gene: TRBV5-6; clone size: .; D gene: .; CDR3 protein: CASTQGSGANGLTF; CDR3 DNA: TGTGCCAGCACCCAGGGTTCTGGGGCCAACGGCCTGACTTTC
J gene: TRBJ2-1; V gene: TRBV6-6; clone size: .; D gene: .; CDR3 protein: CASRSGYNEQFF; CDR3 DNA: TGTGCCAGCAGGAGCGGCTACAATGAGCAGTTCTTC
J gene: TRBJ2-6; V gene: TRBV2; clone size: few; D gene: TRBD1; CDR3 protein: CASRALTGGVSGANGLTF; CDR3 DNA: TGTGCCAGCAGGGCTTTAACAGGGGGCGTCTCTGGGGCCAACGGCCTGACTTTC
J gene: TRBJ2-3; V gene: TRBV27; clone size: .; D gene: .; CDR3 protein: CASSVLSRGGQYF; CDR3 DNA: TGTGCCAGCAGTGTCCTATCACGAGGAGGGCAGTATTTT
J gene: TRBJ1-6; V gene: TRBV6-5; clone size: .; D gene: TRBD1; CDR3 protein: CASSQIQGLNSPLHF; CDR3 DNA: TGTGCCAGCAGTCAAATACAGGGGTTGAATTCACCCCTCCACTTT
J gene: TRBJ2-5; V gene: TRBV7-2; clone size: few; D gene: .; CDR3 protein: CASSLDFTSWETQYF; CDR3 DNA: TGTGCCAGCAGCTTAGATTTTACTAGTTGGGAGACCCAGTACTTC
J gene: TRBJ1-1; V gene: TRBV28; clone size: few; D gene: .; CDR3 protein: CASSLNYGPTGTEAFF; CDR3 DNA: TGTGCCAGCAGTCTCAATTACGGCCCTACAGGGACGGAAGCTTTCTTT
J gene: TRBJ1-5; V gene: TRBV28; clone size: .; D gene: .; CDR3 protein: CASSFGGVSQPQHF; CDR3 DNA: TGTGCCAGCAGTTTTGGGGGGGTAAGTCAGCCCCAGCATTTT
J gene: TRBJ2-1; V gene: TRBV28; clone size: .; D gene: .; CDR3 protein: CASSPPGGNEQFF; CDR3 DNA: TGTGCCAGCAGTCCGCCGGGTGGGAATGAGCAGTTCTTC
J gene: TRBJ1-1; V gene: TRBV2; clone size: once; D gene: .; CDR3 protein: CASSPQGVPNTEAFF; CDR3 DNA: TGTGCCAGCAGTCCACAGGGAGTACCTAACACTGAAGCTTTCTTT